The rows below give T cell receptor beta chains drawn from one sample of a study of cytomegalovirus exposure and HLA in healthy donors. Generated by immunoSEQ multiplex PCR, the TCRdb table keeps only in-frame clones and is missing some. Of some 190,000 clones listed, roughly 74% are singletons. The sequenced material came from PBMCs. The receptors come from a woman aged 25 to 39 in good health and CMV-seropositive. CDR3s include the opening cysteine and the closing phenylalanine or tryptophan. D genes are given only for firm matches. Some rows have no size entry. The others give once, few or many, or a class for an expanded clone.

D	V	size	length	J	DNA	CDR3
TRBD1	TRBV19	.	16	TRBJ1-2	TGTGCCAGTAGTAGATCGGGGACAGGGAGGTCAAGAGGCTACACCTTC	CASSRSGTGRSRGYTF
.	TRBV30	.	13	TRBJ2-3	TGTGCCTGGAGTGGGGACTCCTATGAGGCGCAGTATTTT	CAWSGDSYEAQYF
.	TRBV18	.	15	TRBJ2-6	TGTGCCAGCTCACCACTCAGCTCTGGGGCCAACGTCCTGACTTTC	CASSPLSSGANVLTF
TRBD1	TRBV7-7	.	15	TRBJ2-2	TGTGCTAGCAGCTTAGCAGGGGGCTCCACCGGGGAGCTGTTTTTT	CASSLAGGSTGELFF
.	TRBV5-5	.	13	TRBJ1-5	TGTGCCAGCAGCTTACAGCCGTTACAGCCCCAGCATTTT	CASSLQPLQPQHF
.	TRBV18	.	13	TRBJ2-7	TGTGCCAGCTCACCATCTGGGGCCTACGAGCAGTACTTC	CASSPSGAYEQYF
.	TRBV6-5	.	10	TRBJ2-7	TGTGCCAGCAGGACTACGAGCAAGTACTTC	CASRTTSKYF
.	TRBV7-7	.	12	TRBJ2-7	TGTGCAAGGAGTCGGTGGGCCTACGAGCAGTACTTC	CARSRWAYEQYF
.	TRBV29-1	.	15	TRBJ1-1	TGCAGCGTTGAAGATCAGCGACAGTCGAACACTGAAGCTTTCTTT	CSVEDQRQSNTEAFF
.	TRBV4-1	.	14	TRBJ2-1	TGCGCCAGCAGCTACAGGACAGCGCGGAATGAGCAGTTCTTC	CASSYRTARNEQFF
.	TRBV4-2	.	14	TRBJ1-1	TGTGCCAGCAGCCAAGAGGCGAGGTTAACTGAAGCTTTCTTT	CASSQEARLTEAFF
.	TRBV9	once	13	TRBJ1-1	TGTGCCAGCAGCGTAGATTCTCGGGGGAACGCTTTCTTT	CASSVDSRGNAFF
TRBD1	TRBV7-9	.	15	TRBJ1-1	TGTGCCAGCAGCTTTCGACAGGGGGAGAGCACTGAAGCTTTCTTT	CASSFRQGESTEAFF
TRBD1	TRBV2	.	14	TRBJ1-3	TGTGCCAGCAGGCAGGGGGCAGCCGGAAACACCATATATTTT	CASRQGAAGNTIYF
.	TRBV10-3	.	16	TRBJ2-7	TGTGCCATCAGAGCAGCCGCAGGGGGGAGATCCTACGAGCAGTACTTC	CAIRAAAGGRSYEQYF
.	TRBV5-1	few	14	TRBJ2-7	TGCGCCAGCACCCCAGAATACAGGTCCGACGAGCAGTACTTC	CASTPEYRSDEQYF
TRBD1	TRBV5-1	.	12	TRBJ2-7	TGCGCCAGCGCACAGGGGGGCTACGAGCAGTACTTC	CASAQGGYEQYF
.	TRBV5-1	.	14	TRBJ2-5	TGCGCCAGCAGACAGGACCAACGGGGGGAGACCCAGTACTTC	CASRQDQRGETQYF
.	TRBV19	.	13	TRBJ1-4	TGTGCCAGTACCGGACATAGTAATGAAAAACTGTTTTTT	CASTGHSNEKLFF
TRBD1	TRBV27	.	16	TRBJ2-7	TGTGCCAGCAGTTTATCGGGACAGGGTATGTCCTACGAGCAGTACTTC	CASSLSGQGMSYEQYF
.	TRBV6-6	.	14	TRBJ2-5	TGTGCCAGCAGTTACCGAGGCGGACAAGAGACCCAGTACTTC	CASSYRGGQETQYF
.	TRBV19	.	14	TRBJ2-7	TGTGCCAGTAGTCCGGCGGGCAGGACCTACGAGCAGTACTTC	CASSPAGRTYEQYF
TRBD1	TRBV2	.	15	TRBJ2-7	TGTGCCAGCAGCGATTCACCGGGACAGCCCTACGAGCAGTACTTC	CASSDSPGQPYEQYF
.	TRBV5-4	few	13	TRBJ1-6	TGTGCCAGCAGCTTGGGACACAGGTCACCCCTCCACTTT	CASSLGHRSPLHF
.	TRBV30	.	12	TRBJ2-5	TGTGCCTGGAACAGGGACCAAGAGACCCAGTACTTC	CAWNRDQETQYF
TRBD1	TRBV18	.	19	TRBJ1-4	TGTGCCAGCTCACCCACGGGGCCTGGACAGGGGGCAACTAATGAAAAACTGTTTTTT	CASSPTGPGQGATNEKLFF
.	TRBV4-1	once	14	TRBJ2-7	TGCGCCAGCAGCCAAGATAACAGGGAGTGGGAGCAGTACTTC	CASSQDNREWEQYF
TRBD1	TRBV5-6	.	15	TRBJ2-3	TGTGCCAGCAGCTCGCTTCGGACAGGGGAAGATACGCAGTATTTT	CASSSLRTGEDTQYF
.	TRBV5-1	.	15	TRBJ1-2	TGCGCCAGCAGCTTTGGGCCACGGGAGGACTATGGCTACACCTTC	CASSFGPREDYGYTF
.	TRBV5-3	few	16	TRBJ1-5	TGTGCCAGAAGCTGGGGGGTCCATCCTCCCAATCAGCCCCAGCATTTT	CARSWGVHPPNQPQHF
.	TRBV5-1	.	13	TRBJ1-2	TGCGCCAGCAGCTTGGGGGCCGGCAGTGACTACACCTTC	CASSLGAGSDYTF
.	TRBV5-6	.	12	TRBJ1-4	TGTGCCAGCAGCTGGAGTAATGAAAAACTGTTTTTT	CASSWSNEKLFF
TRBD1	TRBV5-6	large	15	TRBJ2-2	TGTGCCAGCAGCCCAGAGACAGGGTATGTCGGGGAGCTGTTTTTT	CASSPETGYVGELFF
TRBD2	TRBV28	once	19	TRBJ2-1	TGTGCCAGCAGTTTATTTCTACCCCTCGGGACTAGCGGGAGCAATGAGCAGTTCTTC	CASSLFLPLGTSGSNEQFF
.	TRBV9	.	16	TRBJ2-1	TGTGCCAGCAGCGAGGACACCCGACCAGGGTGGAATGAGCAGTTCTTC	CASSEDTRPGWNEQFF
.	TRBV13	.	13	TRBJ1-2	TGTGCCAGCAGCTTAGGCTCCGAGGGTGGCTACACCTTC	CASSLGSEGGYTF
TRBD2	TRBV9	.	17	TRBJ2-2	TGTGCCAGCAGCGTGGGTAGCGGGGGAGCGAACGCCGGGGAGCTGTTTTTT	CASSVGSGGANAGELFF
.	TRBV4-1	once	14	TRBJ2-3	TGCGCCAGCAGCCAAGGGACTTTCACAGATACGCAGTATTTT	CASSQGTFTDTQYF
TRBD1	TRBV6-4	.	16	TRBJ1-2	TGTGCCACGCTTCCGGGACAGGGTTTTCGTAACTATGGCTACACCTTC	CATLPGQGFRNYGYTF
.	TRBV9	.	12	TRBJ2-3	TGTGCCAGCGCGGGGCTGGAGGATACGCAGTATTTT	CASAGLEDTQYF
.	TRBV6-6	.	15	TRBJ1-6	TGTGCCAGCAGTTATAGGGGAACAGAACGGTCACCCCTCCACTTT	CASSYRGTERSPLHF
TRBD2	TRBV7-8	.	15	TRBJ2-3	TGTGCCAGCAGCACCTCCGGACTAGCGGGGGGGGCGCAGTATTTT	CASSTSGLAGGAQYF
TRBD1	TRBV2	.	16	TRBJ1-5	TGTGCCAGCAGCGACGAAAGGACAGGGAACGATCAGCCCCAGCATTTT	CASSDERTGNDQPQHF
TRBD2	TRBV15	.	17	TRBJ2-5	TGTGCCACCAGCAGAGATCCAGCGGGAGGGCCCTCAGAGACCCAGTACTTC	CATSRDPAGGPSETQYF
.	TRBV28	.	14	TRBJ2-1	TGTGCCAGCAGGGAGACGCACTCCTACAATGAGCAGTTCTTC	CASRETHSYNEQFF
.	TRBV9	.	15	TRBJ1-2	TGTGCCAGCAGCGTTGCCGACAGCCCGAACTATGGCTACACCTTC	CASSVADSPNYGYTF
TRBD2	TRBV6-4	.	16	TRBJ2-1	TGTGCCAGCAGTGCAGTTCTAGCGGGAGGGTACAATGAGCAGTTCTTC	CASSAVLAGGYNEQFF
TRBD1	TRBV19	.	14	TRBJ2-5	TGTGCCAGTAGTACGGGACAGGGGGGGGAGACCCAGTACTTC	CASSTGQGGETQYF
.	TRBV5-1	.	15	TRBJ2-2	TGCGCCAGCAGTATATCCGCGGCTCCAGGGGGGGAGCTGTTTTTT	CASSISAAPGGELFF